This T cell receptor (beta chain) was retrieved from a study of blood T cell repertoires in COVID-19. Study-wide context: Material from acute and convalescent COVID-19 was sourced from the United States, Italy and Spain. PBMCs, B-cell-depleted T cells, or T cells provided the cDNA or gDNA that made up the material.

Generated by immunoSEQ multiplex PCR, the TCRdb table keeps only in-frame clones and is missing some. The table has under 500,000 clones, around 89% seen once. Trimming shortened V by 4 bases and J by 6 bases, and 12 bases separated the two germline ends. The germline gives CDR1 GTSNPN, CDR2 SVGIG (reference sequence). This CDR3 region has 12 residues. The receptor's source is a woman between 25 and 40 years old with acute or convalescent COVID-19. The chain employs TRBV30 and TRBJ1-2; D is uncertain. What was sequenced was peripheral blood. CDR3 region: CAWNGPGNGYTF. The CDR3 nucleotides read TGTGCCTGGAACGGCCCGGGGAATGGCTACACCTTC.